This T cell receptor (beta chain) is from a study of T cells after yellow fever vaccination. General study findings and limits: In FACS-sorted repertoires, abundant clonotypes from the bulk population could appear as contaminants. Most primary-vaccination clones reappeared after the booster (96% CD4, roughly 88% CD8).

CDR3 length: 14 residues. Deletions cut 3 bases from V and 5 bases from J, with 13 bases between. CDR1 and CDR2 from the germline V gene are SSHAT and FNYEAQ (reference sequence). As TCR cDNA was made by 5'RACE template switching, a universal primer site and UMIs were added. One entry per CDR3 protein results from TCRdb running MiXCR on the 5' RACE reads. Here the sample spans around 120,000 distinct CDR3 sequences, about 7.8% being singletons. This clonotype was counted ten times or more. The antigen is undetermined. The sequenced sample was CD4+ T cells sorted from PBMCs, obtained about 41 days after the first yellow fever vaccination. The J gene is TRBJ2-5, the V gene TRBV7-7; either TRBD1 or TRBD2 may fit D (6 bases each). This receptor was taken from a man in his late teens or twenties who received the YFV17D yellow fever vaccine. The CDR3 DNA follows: TGTGCCAGCAGCTTTGGGGGGCCCTGGGAGACCCAGTACTTC. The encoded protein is CASSFGGPWETQYF.